Listed here are 31 T cell receptor beta chains from one sample, sequenced in a study of T cell responses to AZD1222 COVID-19 vaccine. Repertoires were generated with immunoSEQ multiplex PCR, while TCRdb's copy carries only in-frame clones and drops some. Among 75,000 to 80,000 clones listed, approximately 80% were seen once. The material was peripheral blood, obtained 28 days after the second dose of the MenACWY control vaccine. The receptor set was obtained from an adult who received the MenACWY meningococcal vaccine as a control.

V and J are TRBV2 and TRBJ1-5; no firm D call. This CDR3 spans 15 amino acids. Germline CDR1 SNHLY, CDR2 FYNNEI. The V end was cut by 3 bases, the J end by 3 bases, with 12 bases between. The CDR3 here is CASSESDLYNQPQHF. CDR3 in DNA: TGTGCCAGCAGTGAGTCGGACCTTTACAATCAGCCCCAGCATTTT.

The J gene is TRBJ2-7, the V gene TRBV7-3; TRBD2 agrees at 12 bases. V gave up 6 bases and J gave up 4 bases; unmatched junction bases: 10. Per the germline V gene, CDR1 is SGHTA and CDR2 is FQGTGA. The CDR3 runs 16 residues. The CDR3, as DNA: TGTGCCAGCAGGTTCCCTAGCGGGGGGGATGATTACGAGCAGTACTTC. Its protein is CASRFPSGGDDYEQYF.

V usage is TRBV3-1 (or the pseudogene TRBV3-2) and J usage is TRBJ1-1; D call uncertain. The V gene's germline CDR1 is LGHDT and CDR2 YNNKEL (reference sequence). CDR3 length: 13 residues. Trimming took off 3 bases at V and 4 bases at J, with 9 bases between the two ends. The DNA for the CDR3 is TGTGCCAGCAGCCAGGCCTTGGGCACTGAAGCTTTCTTT. This translates into CASSQALGTEAFF.

This chain links TRBV4-1 with TRBJ2-3; 12 bases map to TRBD2. Trimming cost V 0 bases and J 0 bases; bases outside gene matches: 1. The CDR3 is made up of 17 amino acids. CDR1 and CDR2 (germline): MGHRA, YSYEKL. This CDR3 is CASSQDGTSGSTDTQYF. In DNA form, the CDR3 reads TGCGCCAGCAGCCAAGACGGGACTAGCGGGAGCACAGATACGCAGTATTTT.

The sample holds one count of this clone. This chain connects TRBV7-3 to TRBJ2-1, with 7 positions matching TRBD2. The CDR3 is made up of 13 amino acids. Per germline, CDR1 SGHTA and CDR2 FQGTGA. V gave up 4 bases and J gave up 4 bases; unmatched junction bases: 1. CDR3 sequence reads: CASSYGGYNEQFF. As DNA, the CDR3 is TGTGCCAGCAGCTACGGGGGGTACAATGAGCAGTTCTTC.

The chain uses TRBV19 and TRBJ2-3, with D perhaps matching TRBD1 (6 bases). The CDR3 covers 15 residues. The V gene lost 5 bases and the J gene lost 0 bases, with 12 bases spanning the gap. CDR1 is LNHDA and CDR2 is SQIVND in the germline V gene (reference sequence). The CDR3: CASSARDTSTDTQYF. CDR3 nucleotides: TGTGCCAGTAGTGCTCGGGACACCAGCACAGATACGCAGTATTTT.

The sample holds one count of this clone. The rearrangement uses TRBV19 and TRBJ1-2; 9 bases agree with TRBD1. Germline loops: CDR1 LNHDA, CDR2 SQIVND (reference sequence). J was trimmed by 8 bases and V by 4 bases; bases with no gene match: 5. The CDR3 is made up of 13 amino acids. CDR3 region: CASSKGQGSGYTF. In DNA form, the CDR3 reads TGTGCCAGTAGTAAAGGACAGGGGAGCGGCTACACCTTC.

The chain joins TRBV5-1 to TRBJ2-1, with TRBD2 identical over 12 bases. Trimming took 0 bases from V and 11 from J; bases not matched to a gene: 9. Germline V gene data show CDR1 as SGHRS and CDR2 as YFSETQ. The CDR3 length is 16 residues. CDR3 in amino acids: CASSLARTSGEIKQFF. The CDR3 region has the DNA TGCGCCAGCAGCTTGGCCCGGACTAGCGGGGAAATAAAGCAGTTCTTC.

The CDR3 loop is CLGRENPREYF. The CDR3, as DNA: TGTCTCGGCAGGGAAAACCCCCGGGAGTACTTC. This chain links TRBV19 with TRBJ2-4; possibly TRBD1 for D (5 bases). Germline lookup yields CDR1 LNHDA and CDR2 SQIVND (reference sequence). This CDR3 is built from 11 residues.

The rearrangement joins TRBV30 to TRBJ2-2, with D unclear. This CDR3 has 13 amino acids. V dropped 3 bases and J dropped 2 bases, with 7 bases sitting between them. Germline values: CDR1 GTSNPN, CDR2 SVGIG (reference sequence). CDR3 sequence: CAWRAYNTGELFF. The CDR3 region has the DNA TGTGCCTGGAGGGCCTACAACACCGGGGAGCTGTTTTTT.

The genes are TRBV19 and TRBJ1-5; D possibly corresponds to TRBD1 (6 bases). This CDR3 has 13 residues. Germline CDR1 and CDR2: LNHDA and SQIVND (reference sequence). Trimming pared 5 bases from V and 4 bases from J, leaving 9 bases between. CDR3 protein: CASSRDINQPQHF. In DNA form, the CDR3 reads TGTGCCAGTAGTCGGGACATAAATCAGCCCCAGCATTTT.

This sequence joins TRBV29-1 and TRBJ1-1, with unresolved D. Germline CDR1 and CDR2: SQVTM and ANQGSEA. V was cut by 0 bases and J by 10 bases, with 3 bases left in between. The CDR3 runs 9 residues. The DNA for the CDR3 is TGCAGCGTTGAAGATGGAGCTTTCTTT. This encodes CSVEDGAFF. Based on the CDR3 plus reference TRBV29-1 and TRBJ1-1, the full variable domain is SAVISQKPSRDICQRGTSLTIQCQVDSQVTMMFWYRQQPGQSLTLIATANQGSEATYESGFVIDKFPISRPNLTFSTLTVSNMSPEDSSIYLCSVEDGAFFGQGTRLTVV.

This clone was seen only a few times. The rearrangement joins TRBV2 to TRBJ1-6; no clear D gene. The V end was cut by 4 bases, the J end by 7 bases, with 11 bases between. Per germline, CDR1 SNHLY and CDR2 FYNNEI. The CDR3 is 14 amino acids. The CDR3 nucleotides are TGTGCCAGCAGTGGGACGGTGAACAATTCACCCCTCCACTTT. Its protein product is CASSGTVNNSPLHF.

This chain's CDR3 is CASSYGRTNEKLFF. For the CDR3, the DNA is TGTGCCAGCAGTTACGGGCGGACGAATGAAAAACTGTTTTTT. The rearrangement uses TRBV6-5 and TRBJ1-4; D not resolved. The V end was cut by 2 bases, the J end by 5 bases, with 9 bases between. CDR3 length: 14 residues. From germline, CDR1 is MNHEY and CDR2 SVGAGI.

This sequence joins TRBV2 and TRBJ2-1; D ambiguous. Between the trimmed V and J ends, which lost 1 base and 14 bases, there was a span of 12 bases. The germline V gene encodes CDR1 SNHLY and CDR2 FYNNEI. This CDR3 contains 12 residues. As DNA, the CDR3 is TGTGCCAGCAGTGAAGTGGCAGGAGCCGAGTTCTTC. This codes for CASSEVAGAEFF.

The chain is built from TRBV5-1 and TRBJ1-4; D may be TRBD1 (5 bases). Trimming stripped 5 bases from V and 4 bases from J, with 9 bases between. This CDR3 contains 13 residues. Germline V gene data show CDR1 as SGHRS and CDR2 as YFSETQ. CDR3 DNA: TGCGCCAGCAGTCTAGGGGTTAATGAAAAACTGTTTTTT. Translation: CASSLGVNEKLFF. Complete variable domain (other parts from reference TRBV5-1 and TRBJ1-4): KAGVTQTPRYLIKTRGQQVTLSCSPISGHRSVSWYQQTPGQGLQFLFEYFSETQRNKGNFPGRFSGRQFSNSRSEMNVSTLELGDSALYLCASSLGVNEKLFFGSGTQLSVL.

This clone was seen only once. The genes are TRBV5-1 and TRBJ2-2; D gene unclear. The CDR3 extends over 12 amino acids. Per the germline V gene, CDR1 is SGHRS and CDR2 is YFSETQ. Between the trimmed V and J ends, which lost 2 bases and 3 bases, there was a span of 2 bases. Here the CDR3 DNA reads TGCGCCAGCAGCTTAGACACCGGGGAGCTGTTTTTT. Translation gives CASSLDTGELFF.

The gene calls are TRBV7-9 and TRBJ1-1; D call uncertain. V was clipped by 1 base and J by 8 bases, with 17 bases between them. CDR3 length: 15 residues. Looked up from germline, CDR1 is SEHNR and CDR2 is FQNEAQ (reference sequence). CDR3 coding DNA: TGTGCCAGCAGCTTAGGTCAGCAAAGGATTATGGAAGCTTTCTTT. Translating gives CASSLGQQRIMEAFF.

The rearrangement uses TRBV11-1 and TRBJ2-3; 8 bases agree with TRBD2. Per germline, CDR1 SGHAT and CDR2 FQDESV (reference sequence). This CDR3 has 18 residues. The ends lost 0 bases at V and 5 bases at J; junction bases unmatched: 13. DNA for the CDR3: TGTGCCAGCAGCTTAGCACGTGTGGCGGGGGGCGTGGGAGATACGCAGTATTTT. This encodes CASSLARVAGGVGDTQYF.

The rearrangement links TRBV10-3 to TRBJ1-1, with 7 positions matching TRBD1. V lost 4 bases to trimming and J lost 1 base; unmatched junction nucleotides: 3. This CDR3 contains 14 residues. Germline V gene data show CDR1 as ENHRY and CDR2 as SYGVKD. CDR3: CAISATGPNTEAFF. CDR3 nucleotide sequence: TGTGCCATCAGTGCGACAGGGCCGAACACTGAAGCTTTCTTT.

J is TRBJ1-1 and V is TRBV4-1; possible D gene TRBD1, 6 bases. CDR1 MGHRA and CDR2 YSYEKL come from the germline V gene. This CDR3 has 15 residues. Trimming removed 4 bases at V and 5 bases at J, with 17 bases between. DNA for the CDR3: TGCGCCAGCAGCCGGGAAGGGGGGCGCGAGACTGAAGCTTTCTTT. Protein sequence: CASSREGGRETEAFF.

The J gene is TRBJ2-7, the V gene TRBV13, with no clear D. Between the trimmed V and J ends, which lost 1 base and 6 bases, there was a span of 7 bases. The germline V gene has CDR1 PRHDT and CDR2 FYEKMQ (reference sequence). The CDR3 sequence is 12 residues long. The CDR3 region is CASSLVRGEQYF. In DNA form, the CDR3 reads TGTGCCAGCAGCTTAGTACGCGGCGAGCAGTACTTC.

In DNA, the CDR3 is TGTGCCAGCAGCTTATTACAGGGGAACACTGAAGCTTTCTTT. Amino acid sequence: CASSLLQGNTEAFF. The chain recombines TRBV7-9 with TRBJ1-1; possibly TRBD1 for D (6 bases). Germline CDR1 and CDR2: SEHNR and FQNEAQ (reference sequence). V dropped 2 bases and J dropped 1 base, with 8 bases sitting between them. This CDR3 region has 14 residues.

The CDR3 DNA sequence: TGTGCCAGTACGGTCCGGGGGGCCGGAAACACTGAAGCTTTCTTT. This codes for CASTVRGAGNTEAFF. The J gene is TRBJ1-1, the V gene TRBV19; D may be TRBD1 (6 bases). Deletions cut 7 bases from V and 2 bases from J, with 17 bases between. This CDR3 is 15 amino acids long. Germline CDR1 LNHDA, CDR2 SQIVND (reference sequence).

The J gene is TRBJ1-5, the V gene TRBV28; D is uncertain. CDR1 and CDR2 from the germline V gene are MDHEN and SYDVKM. V was shortened by 3 bases and J by 1 base, with 10 bases between the two germline ends. CDR3 length: 15 amino acids. The CDR3, as DNA: TGTGCCAGCAGTTTTCTGCTCGGGAGCAATCAGCCCCAGCATTTT. Translating it yields CASSFLLGSNQPQHF.

The chain uses TRBV28 and TRBJ1-2; TRBD1 aligns across 9 bases. The length of the CDR3 is 14 residues. The J segment lost 7 bases and the V segment lost 6 bases, leaving 9 bases of the junction unmatched. Germline V gives CDR1 MDHEN, CDR2 SYDVKM. The chain's CDR3 is CASSSRDRVVGYTF. The CDR3 DNA sequence: TGTGCCAGCAGCTCCCGGGACAGGGTGGTTGGCTACACCTTC.

This clone was seen a few times. The rearrangement links TRBV5-5 to TRBJ2-7, with D possibly TRBD1 on 6 matching bases. The CDR3 length is 12 residues. Looked up from germline, CDR1 is SGHKS and CDR2 is YYEKEE (reference sequence). V dropped 4 bases and J dropped 2 bases, with 7 bases sitting between them. CDR3 nucleotide sequence: TGTGCCAGCAGCCAGGGGACCTACGAGCAGTACTTC. This sequence encodes CASSQGTYEQYF.

The chain carries TRBV10-3 and TRBJ2-3, with D possibly TRBD2 on 6 matching bases. The CDR3 consists of 15 residues. Germline lookup yields CDR1 ENHRY and CDR2 SYGVKD. Trimming left V 6 bases short and J 0 bases short, with 13 bases between. The CDR3 here is CAIREGPPSTDTQYF. CDR3 nucleotide sequence: TGTGCCATCAGGGAGGGCCCTCCTAGCACAGATACGCAGTATTTT.

The chain joins TRBV6-1 to TRBJ1-2; the D is unclear. The CDR3 totals 13 residues. Trimming pared 1 base from V and 8 bases from J, leaving 11 bases between. The germline gives CDR1 MNHNS, CDR2 SASEGT. Here the CDR3 reads CASSEVKSGGYTF. In DNA, the CDR3 is TGTGCCAGCAGTGAAGTGAAAAGCGGGGGCTACACCTTC.

The gene calls are TRBV15 and TRBJ1-4, with a possible D match to TRBD1 (5 bases). The germline gives CDR1 LNHNV, CDR2 YYDKDF (reference sequence). Trimming pared 0 bases from V and 7 bases from J, leaving 9 bases between. The CDR3 spans 14 residues. As DNA, the CDR3 is TGTGCCACCAGCAGAGATAGGGGAGGTGAAAAACTGTTTTTT. Translation gives CATSRDRGGEKLFF.

The chain links TRBV4-1 to TRBJ2-3; maybe TRBD2 (6 bases). This CDR3 is built from 19 residues. Trimming left V 3 bases short and J 6 bases short, with 28 bases between. Germline V gives CDR1 MGHRA, CDR2 YSYEKL. The CDR3 loop is CASSQAVHRDWGGRDTQYF. For the CDR3, the DNA is TGCGCCAGCAGCCAGGCCGTTCACCGGGACTGGGGTGGAAGGGATACGCAGTATTTT.